The rows below give T cell receptor beta chains drawn from one sample of a study of T-cell reconstitution after alpha-beta-depleted transplantation in children. TCRdb redid the calling of the PCR reads with MiXCR, one entry per CDR3 protein. The sample lists about 120,000 distinct CDR3 sequences; 20% to 25% were seen once. The starting material was PBMCs, mostly from graft donor cells, obtained 180 days after TCRalphabeta/CD19-depleted stem cell transplant. These receptors were taken from a male patient under 10 years old who had a stem cell transplant for chronic granulomatous disease, so the T cells may come from the graft donor. Both conserved end residues are part of each CDR3. D genes are given only for firm matches. Clone sizes are given selectively: once, few, many, or a class where the clone is expanded.

CASPMNSPGQRNQPQHF	TGCGCCAGCCCAATGAACTCTCCGGGACAGAGAAATCAGCCCCAGCATTTT	TRBD1	-	17	TRBV5-1	TRBJ1-5
CASSHGQGAKFGANVLTF	TGCGCCAGCAGCCATGGACAGGGGGCTAAATTTGGGGCCAACGTCCTGACTTTC	TRBD1	few	18	TRBV5-1	TRBJ2-6
CATSPQSVTTPYF	TGTGCCACCAGCCCCCAAAGTGTAACTACACCGTACTTC	-	many	13	TRBV15	TRBJ2-4
CSARFPGTYEQYF	TGCAGTGCTAGATTTCCTGGAACCTACGAGCAGTACTTC	-	-	13	TRBV20-1	TRBJ2-7
CASSPGHHSNQPQHF	TGTGCCAGCAGTCCCGGGCACCATAGCAATCAGCCCCAGCATTTT	-	many	15	TRBV6-5	TRBJ1-5
CASRGYEQYF	TGTGCCAGCAGGGGTTACGAGCAGTACTTC	-	many	10	TRBV25-1	TRBJ2-7
CASSGTGGFSNQPQHF	TGTGCCAGCAGCGGGACAGGGGGCTTTAGCAATCAGCCCCAGCATTTT	TRBD1	few	16	TRBV7-9	TRBJ1-5
CSVAGIGAAYEQYF	TGCAGCGTTGCAGGGATCGGAGCGGCCTACGAGCAGTACTTC	-	many	14	TRBV29-1	TRBJ2-7
CALGRSTPGTYNEQFF	TGTGCCCTCGGACGGTCGACGCCAGGGACCTACAATGAGCAGTTCTTC	-	few	16	TRBV10-3	TRBJ2-1
CASSLAGVDEQFF	TGTGCCAGCAGCCTAGCGGGAGTCGATGAGCAGTTCTTC	TRBD2	many	13	TRBV12-3/TRBV12-4	TRBJ2-1
CASSLSQGPWEQFF	TGCGCCAGCAGCTTGTCCCAGGGACCCTGGGAGCAGTTCTTC	-	few	14	TRBV5-1	TRBJ2-1